Listed here is a single TCR beta chain. These data belong to a study of blood T cell repertoires in COVID-19. Study as a whole: Donors in the United States, Italy and Spain gave samples during acute or convalescent COVID-19. The analysed material was cDNA or gDNA that came from T cells, B-cell-depleted T cells, or PBMCs.

During active infection, Seattle patients enrolled and were then monitored through disease. Study processing details: Using reference gene primer amplification, nucleated cell counts were estimated. The data were produced by immunoSEQ multiplex PCR, yet TCRdb's version contains in-frame clones alone and is incomplete. That table is the source of V, J and clone size, and D and trimming were worked out from the DNA. The repertoire holds approximately 340,000 clones, with 87% as singletons. CDR1 SGHNT and CDR2 YENEEA come from the germline V gene. The CDR3 is 17 residues long. V gave up 0 bases and J gave up 3 bases; unmatched junction bases: 6.

The J gene is TRBJ2-7, the V gene TRBV11-3; 12 bases are a match to TRBD2. Sequencing was carried out using peripheral blood. The TCR sequence derives from a man aged 30 to 39 with COVID-19, enrolled during active disease. The CDR3 DNA reads TGTGCCAGCAGCTTAGAGACTAGCGGGAGTAGGGACTACGAGCAGTACTTC. Its protein is CASSLETSGSRDYEQYF.